The next 9 T cell receptor beta chains were all read from a single sample in a study of shared clonotypes between healthy human individuals. The repertoire was sequenced with immunoSEQ multiplex PCR; TCRdb's copy has only in-frame clones and lacks some. The profile shows around 500,000 clones, about 79% of them singletons. The specimen was PBMCs. The source is a woman aged 40 to 49 in good health. Some clones in this sample may be carry-over from other donors' samples.

The chain employs TRBV28 and TRBJ2-7, with D hard to call. CDR1 and CDR2 (germline): MDHEN, SYDVKM. The CDR3 runs to 15 residues. V was clipped by 4 bases and J by 5 bases, with 18 bases between them. The CDR3 nucleotides are TGTGCCAGCAGTTCCCCCTGGGCAGGCCAAAACGAGCAGTACTTC. Residues: CASSSPWAGQNEQYF.

V gene TRBV9 combines with J gene TRBJ2-1; D call uncertain. The CDR3 is 17 residues long. The germline V gene encodes CDR1 SGDLS and CDR2 YYNGEE. Trimming left V 0 bases short and J 3 bases short, with 16 bases between. CDR3 residues: CASSVASGGPIYNEQFF. The CDR3 DNA follows: TGTGCCAGCAGCGTAGCCTCTGGTGGGCCAATCTACAATGAGCAGTTCTTC. Full variable domain (remainder filled in from reference TRBV9 and TRBJ2-1): DSGVTQTPKHLITATGQRVTLRCSPRSGDLSVYWYQQSLDQGLQFLIQYYNGEERAKGNILERFSAQQFPDLHSELNLSSLELGDSALYFCASSVASGGPIYNEQFFGPGTRLTVL.

This chain connects TRBV7-6 to TRBJ2-2; 15 bases are shared with TRBD2. Trimming cost V 1 base and J 6 bases; bases outside gene matches: 6. The CDR3 contains 18 residues. The germline CDR1 and CDR2 sequences are SGHVS and FNYEAQ. In DNA form, the CDR3 reads TGTGCCAGCAGCTTAGGGGGACTAGCGGGAGGCAGGTCCGGGGAGCTGTTTTTT. Translated, it gives CASSLGGLAGGRSGELFF.

The CDR3 DNA is TGTGCCAGCAGTGGCACGACAGGGGCCAGCGATTCACCCCTCCACTTT. Amino acid sequence: CASSGTTGASDSPLHF. The chain carries TRBV28 and TRBJ1-6, with 8 bases that match TRBD1. Germline V gene lookup returns CDR1 MDHEN and CDR2 SYDVKM. This CDR3 spans 16 amino acids. The V segment lost 5 bases and the J segment 8 bases; nucleotides outside the gene matches: 11.

The V and J genes are TRBV11-3 and TRBJ2-5, with 7 nucleotides matching TRBD1. The V and J ends lost 5 bases and 5 bases, in that order; junction bases with no gene match: 14. The CDR3 spans 16 residues. Per the germline V gene, CDR1 is SGHNT and CDR2 is YENEEA. The CDR3 DNA sequence: TGTGCCAGCAGCGCTCCGAGACAGGGAGAAGGGGAGACCCAGTACTTC. Protein sequence: CASSAPRQGEGETQYF.

V usage is TRBV5-4 and J usage is TRBJ2-3, with unresolved D. Looked up from germline, CDR1 is SGHNT and CDR2 is YYREEE (reference sequence). Trimming pared 4 bases from V and 5 bases from J, leaving 17 bases between. This CDR3 is 15 amino acids long. The CDR3 DNA sequence: TGTGCCAGCAGCGCTACTCCAATGGAGCGAGATACGCAGTATTTT. This sequence encodes CASSATPMERDTQYF. Full variable domain (rest looked up from reference TRBV5-4 and TRBJ2-3): ETGVTQSPTHLIKTRGQQVTLRCSSQSGHNTVSWYQQALGQGPQFIFQYYREEENGRGNFPPRFSGLQFPNYSSELNVNALELDDSALYLCASSATPMERDTQYFGPGTRLTVL.

The CDR3: CARSLGDPGQSNSYEQYF. The CDR3 region has the DNA TGTGCCAGAAGCTTAGGGGATCCGGGACAGAGTAACTCCTACGAGCAGTACTTC. The rearrangement joins TRBV7-5 to TRBJ2-7; TRBD1 was called by the table and not checked on the DNA. TRBV7-5 is given as a pseudogene. This CDR3 has 18 residues.

V gene TRBV30 combines with J gene TRBJ2-5, with D perhaps matching TRBD1 or TRBD2 (5 bases each). Trimming left V 3 bases short and J 5 bases short, with 16 bases between. The CDR3 is 14 residues long. Germline-derived CDR1 and CDR2 are GTSNPN and SVGIG (reference sequence). The CDR3, as DNA: TGTGCCTGGAGGGGCCCATGGGGCGGGGAGACCCAGTACTTC. It is translated as CAWRGPWGGETQYF.

This sequence joins TRBV29-1 and TRBJ2-5; 9 bases match TRBD1. The junction had 10 bases not matched to a gene; V was cut back by 3 bases and J by 5 bases. Germline loops: CDR1 SQVTM, CDR2 ANQGSEA. The CDR3 length is 15 residues. The CDR3 spells CSVDTGQGPRETQYF. CDR3 DNA sequence: TGCAGCGTTGATACGGGACAGGGCCCTCGGGAGACCCAGTACTTC.